This TCR beta chain is from a study of T-cell reconstitution after alpha-beta-depleted transplantation in children. Preparation of the TCRbeta library involved a method that used unique molecular identifiers. TCRdb recomputed calls from the PCR reads with MiXCR, one row per CDR3 protein. The sample yields 85,000 to 120,000 distinct CDR3 sequences, over 6% seen once. The CDR3 contains 14 residues. Germline loops: CDR1 SGHAT, CDR2 FQNNGV. V shed 1 base and J shed 2 bases, with 7 bases lying between them. This clonotype was obtained from a boy younger than 10 with acute lymphoblastic leukemia, due to receive a stem cell transplant. The V gene is TRBV11-2, the J gene TRBJ2-3; the D is unclear. Sequenced material: PBMCs, taken before TCRalphabeta/CD19-depleted stem cell transplant. The CDR3 sequence is CASSLGQYTDTQYF. Written as DNA, the CDR3 is TGTGCCAGCAGCTTAGGGCAGTACACAGATACGCAGTATTTT.